The 14 T cell receptor beta chains below were found in one sample sequenced in a study of blood T cell repertoires in COVID-19. The table came from immunoSEQ multiplex PCR; TCRdb's copy has only in-frame clones and leaves some out. The table includes roughly 65,000 clones, approximately 89% detected once. Sequenced sample: peripheral blood. These receptors came from a woman aged 55-69 years with acute or convalescent COVID-19.

This rearrangement joins TRBV3-1 (or the pseudogene TRBV3-2) to TRBJ1-6; D uncertain. The V end was cut by 2 bases, the J end by 8 bases, with 7 bases between. The CDR3 is made up of 13 amino acids. Germline V lookup: CDR1 LGHDT, CDR2 YNNKEL (reference sequence). CDR3 sequence reads: CASSQRQDSPLHF. DNA for the CDR3: TGTGCCAGCAGCCAACGTCAGGATTCACCCCTCCACTTT.

The gene calls are TRBV6-5 and TRBJ1-5; 9 bases are shared with TRBD1. With 6 bases clipped from V and 3 bases from J, the junction kept 6 bases outside the gene matches. Germline CDR1 and CDR2: MNHEY and SVGAGI. The CDR3 runs to 15 residues. CDR3 sequence (DNA): TGTGCCAGCAGCCGGGACAGGGACAACAATCAGCCCCAGCATTTT. It translates to CASSRDRDNNQPQHF.

This chain joins TRBV5-6 and TRBJ2-2; D is unresolved. The CDR3 runs 12 residues. Germline assignment: CDR1 SGHDT and CDR2 YYEEEE. With 1 base removed from V and 6 bases from J, the gap between germline ends came to 4 bases. The CDR3 sequence: CASSLLAGELFF. As DNA, the CDR3 is TGTGCCAGCAGCTTGTTAGCCGGGGAGCTGTTTTTT. The full variable domain, in which reference TRBV5-6 and TRBJ2-2 provide the parts outside the CDR3, is DAGVTQSPTHLIKTRGQQVTLRCSPKSGHDTVSWYQQALGQGPQFIFQYYEEEERQRGNFPDRFSGHQFPNYSSELNVNALLLGDSALYLCASSLLAGELFFGEGSRLTVL.

Worth noting for this clone: The junction shows a germline mismatch at one end, possibly a read error. This chain links TRBV9 with TRBJ2-1; the D gene is possibly TRBD2 (6 bases). The CDR3 sequence is 14 residues long. The germline V gene has CDR1 SGDLS and CDR2 YYNGEE. Here the CDR3 DNA reads TGTGCCAGCAGCCCCGGGACTTCCTTCAATGAGCAGTTCTTC. The encoded protein is CASSPGTSFNEQFF.

This chain joins TRBV24-1 and TRBJ1-5, with a tentative D call TRBD1 (5 bases). This CDR3 region has 16 residues. Germline V CDR1 and CDR2: KGHDR, SFDVKD. V was cut by 6 bases and J by 0 bases, with 14 bases left in between. This CDR3 reads CATSTRDRDSNQPQHF. CDR3 coding DNA: TGTGCCACCAGTACAAGAGACAGAGATAGCAATCAGCCCCAGCATTTT.

The chain combines TRBV19 with TRBJ1-4, with 10 positions matching TRBD1. This CDR3 region has 17 residues. Germline V CDR1 and CDR2: LNHDA, SQIVND (reference sequence). Losses at the gene ends were 4 bases for V and 0 bases for J; bases not matched to a gene: 5. The CDR3 DNA is TGTGCCAGTAGTAATCGGGACAGGGGAACAACTAATGAAAAACTGTTTTTT. Translation gives CASSNRDRGTTNEKLFF. Filled out from reference TRBV19 and TRBJ1-4, the complete variable domain reads DGGITQSPKYLFRKEGQNVTLSCEQNLNHDAMYWYRQDPGQGLRLIYYSQIVNDFQKGDIAEGYSVSREKKESFPLTVTSAQKNPTAFYLCASSNRDRGTTNEKLFFGSGTQLSVL.

The chain has TRBV4-1 and TRBJ2-7; TRBD1 might be the D (7 bases). This CDR3 is built from 15 residues. V was clipped by 1 base and J by 5 bases, with 15 bases between them. CDR1 MGHRA and CDR2 YSYEKL come from the germline V gene. CDR3 in DNA: TGCGCCAGCAGCCAAGTTGGAGGGGGCGCGAACGAGCAGTACTTC. Its translation is CASSQVGGGANEQYF.

Only one count was recorded for this clone. The chain employs TRBV3-1 (or the pseudogene TRBV3-2) and TRBJ2-7, with unresolved D. V lost 3 bases, J lost 4 bases, and 4 bases lay in between. This CDR3 has 11 amino acids. Germline-derived CDR1 and CDR2 are LGHDT and YNNKEL (reference sequence). CDR3 DNA sequence: TGTGCCAGCAGCCAGTCGTACGAGCAGTACTTC. It specifies CASSQSYEQYF.

The chain links TRBV6-2 or TRBV6-3 to TRBJ1-1, with D possibly being TRBD1 (6 bases). Trimming took off 6 bases at V and 0 bases at J, with 14 bases between the two ends. The V gene's germline CDR1 is MNHEY and CDR2 SVGEGT. The CDR3 covers 15 residues. The CDR3 loop reads CASSRNRVMNTEAFF. As DNA, the CDR3 is TGTGCCAGCAGCCGTAACAGGGTCATGAACACTGAAGCTTTCTTT.

This clone showed up just once. This chain joins TRBV3-1 (or the pseudogene TRBV3-2) and TRBJ2-3; D unresolved. CDR3 size: 14 residues. CDR1 and CDR2 from the germline V gene are LGHDT and YNNKEL (reference sequence). The V and J ends lost 1 base and 3 bases respectively, with 8 bases between them. The CDR3 coding sequence is TGTGCCAGCAGCCAAGTAATTTATACAGATACGCAGTATTTT. Protein: CASSQVIYTDTQYF.

As regards this clone: In the same sample, other DNA sequences code for this CDR3. This chain uses TRBV5-4 with TRBJ2-7; 10 positions match TRBD1. The ends lost 2 bases at V and 2 bases at J; junction bases unmatched: 4. CDR1 and CDR2 (germline): SGHNT, YYREEE (reference sequence). The length of the CDR3 is 15 residues. In nucleotides, the CDR3 is TGTGCCAGCAGCTTCGACAGGGGGCAAACCTACGAGCAGTACTTC. It yields the protein CASSFDRGQTYEQYF. Supplemented by reference TRBV5-4 and TRBJ2-7, the full variable domain reads ETGVTQSPTHLIKTRGQQVTLRCSSQSGHNTVSWYQQALGQGPQFIFQYYREEENGRGNFPPRFSGLQFPNYSSELNVNALELDDSALYLCASSFDRGQTYEQYFGPGTRLTVT.

This rearrangement joins TRBV5-1 to TRBJ2-7; 9 positions match TRBD1. V lost 3 bases to trimming and J lost 0 bases; unmatched junction nucleotides: 4. The germline CDR1 and CDR2 sequences are SGHRS and YFSETQ. The CDR3 is 15 residues long. The CDR3 DNA is TGCGCCAGCAGCTCGGGGACAGGGAGCTCCTACGAGCAGTACTTC. This translates into CASSSGTGSSYEQYF.

This clone was detected only once. CDR3 in amino acids: CASSVDQAINTIYF. The CDR3 DNA reads as TGTGCCAGCAGCGTAGATCAGGCGATAAACACCATATATTTT. The chain links TRBV9 to TRBJ1-3; D is unclear. CDR3 length: 14 residues. CDR1 and CDR2 (germline): SGDLS, YYNGEE. The V and J ends lost 0 bases and 6 bases respectively, with 10 bases between them.

This clone was seen only once. The chain joins TRBV6-5 to TRBJ2-7, with 11 bases identical to TRBD2. Germline V gives CDR1 MNHEY, CDR2 SVGAGI. This CDR3 region has 14 residues. Losses at the gene ends were 8 bases for V and 3 bases for J; bases not matched to a gene: 6. CDR3 residues: CASSGTSGGYEQYF. DNA of the CDR3: TGTGCCAGCTCTGGGACTAGCGGAGGCTACGAGCAGTACTTC.